Each of the 31 T cell receptor beta chains below was sequenced from the same sample in a study of blood T cells in healthy people across ages. Then a second PCR, running about 7 to 11 cycles, was carried out with a sample-barcoded 5' primer and a J-beta primer mix. Using its own MiXCR run on the 5' RACE reads, TCRdb lists one record per CDR3 protein. The sample has around 1.5 million distinct CDR3 sequences, roughly a third seen once. The sequenced sample consisted of blood. Receptors were obtained from a woman aged 25 to 45 in good health.

Comments on this clonotype: The junction shows a germline mismatch at one end, possibly a read error. The chain joins TRBV4-2 to TRBJ2-3, with a possible D match to TRBD1 (6 bases). Germline V lookup: CDR1 LGHNA, CDR2 YNFKEQ. The CDR3 covers 17 residues. The CDR3, as DNA: TGTGCCAGCAGCCAAGATCATAGACAGGCTAAAACAGATATGCAGTATTTT. This sequence encodes CASSQDHRQAKTDMQYF.

This sequence joins TRBV7-9 and TRBJ2-3; the D call may be TRBD1 or TRBD2 (5 bases each). V was cut by 5 bases and J by 8 bases, with 20 bases left in between. CDR3 length: 15 residues. The V gene's germline CDR1 is SEHNR and CDR2 FQNEAQ (reference sequence). CDR3 DNA: TGTGCCAGCAGCCCCCAACGGGACCCCGGAGGTACGCAGTATTTT. Its translation is CASSPQRDPGGTQYF.

This clonotype has more than one count but fewer than ten. CDR3 bases: TGTGCCAGCAGCGTAGAAGTGGGTCCTCCGTACTTC. Amino acids: CASSVEVGPPYF. The J gene is TRBJ2-5, the V gene TRBV9; D is undetermined. CDR3 length equals 12 residues. The V end was cut by 0 bases, the J end by 13 bases, with 13 bases between. Germline V CDR1 and CDR2: SGDLS, YYNGEE.

The chain recombines TRBV4-1 with TRBJ2-2; the match to TRBD2 covers 7 bases. CDR1 MGHRA and CDR2 YSYEKL come from the germline V gene. Unmatched junction bases numbered 15, after V lost 2 bases and J lost 0 bases. This CDR3 comprises 20 residues. CDR3 DNA sequence: TGCGCCAGCAGCCAACTAACCGGGACTCGCGGGACTACGAACACCGGGGAGCTGTTTTTT. Residues: CASSQLTGTRGTTNTGELFF.

The rearrangement joins TRBV20-1 to TRBJ2-5; TRBD2 agrees at 7 bases. V dropped 6 bases and J dropped 2; count of bases not matched to a gene: 9. The CDR3 runs to 14 residues. Germline CDR1 and CDR2: DFQATT and SNEGSKA (reference sequence). The CDR3 nucleotides read TGCAGTGCGCGCTCCGGGACTATACAAGAGACCCAGTACTTC. It is translated as CSARSGTIQETQYF.

J is TRBJ1-1 and V is TRBV3-1, with D possibly being TRBD1 (5 bases). Trimming took 0 bases from V and 1 from J, leaving 6 bases between them. The germline V gene encodes CDR1 LGHDT and CDR2 YNNKEL (reference sequence). The CDR3 loop spans 14 amino acids. CDR3 bases: TGTGCCAGCAGCCAAGAGGGACCGAACACTGAAGCTTTCTTT. Protein: CASSQEGPNTEAFF.

The chain joins TRBV5-1 to TRBJ1-4; perhaps TRBD1 as D (5 bases). There are 15 residues in the CDR3. Germline CDR1 is SGHRS and CDR2 is YFSETQ. The V end lost 2 bases, the J end lost 8 bases, and 16 bases lay between the germline ends. The chain's CDR3 is CASSLTGANEEKLFF. The CDR3 nucleotides read TGCGCCAGCAGCTTAACAGGAGCGAACGAGGAAAAACTGTTTTTT.

This clonotype turned up a few times. V and J are TRBV6-6 and TRBJ2-1; maybe TRBD1 (6 bases). V dropped 6 bases and J dropped 5 bases, with 17 bases sitting between them. Germline values: CDR1 MNHNY, CDR2 SVGAGI (reference sequence). This CDR3 spans 15 amino acids. CDR3 sequence: CASRPSPGTHNEQFF. CDR3 nucleotides: TGTGCCAGCAGACCCTCCCCAGGGACACACAATGAGCAGTTCTTC.

This clonotype has more than one count but fewer than ten. The chain is built from TRBV5-1 and TRBJ2-7, with D possibly TRBD2 on 6 matching bases. Trimming removed 4 bases at V and 6 bases at J, with 14 bases between. This CDR3 region has 13 residues. Germline CDR1 SGHRS, CDR2 YFSETQ. CDR3 sequence reads: CASSKGLSPEQYF. The CDR3 nucleotides read TGCGCCAGCAGCAAGGGACTCTCCCCCGAGCAGTACTTC.

The chain has TRBV20-1 and TRBJ2-2; TRBD2 matches at 7 bases. The CDR3 is made up of 15 amino acids. V was pared by 0 bases and J by 3 bases, with 4 bases of the junction left unmatched. The germline gives CDR1 DFQATT, CDR2 SNEGSKA (reference sequence). The CDR3, as DNA: TGCAGTGCTAGAGACGGGGGGAGGGACACCGGGGAGCTGTTTTTT. Its protein is CSARDGGRDTGELFF.

V and J are TRBV25-1 and TRBJ2-3; TRBD1 might be the D (6 bases). CDR1 is MGHDK, CDR2 SYGVNS, per germline. The CDR3 has 16 amino acids. V lost 4 bases and J lost 4, with 18 bases in between. The CDR3 reads CASSGGPGRSADTQYF. CDR3 nucleotides: TGTGCCAGCAGTGGGGGGCCGGGACGGTCGGCAGATACGCAGTATTTT. The full variable domain, rest sourced from reference TRBV25-1 and TRBJ2-3, is EADIYQTPRYLVIGTGKKITLECSQTMGHDKMYWYQQDPGMELHLIHYSYGVNSTEKGDLSSESTVSRIRTEHFPLTLESARPSHTSQYLCASSGGPGRSADTQYFGPGTRLTVL.

This clonotype occurred a few times. The chain uses TRBV27 and TRBJ2-1; 10 nucleotides align to TRBD2. The CDR3 is 16 residues long. Trimming removed 3 bases from V and 3 bases from J; junction bases left unmatched: 5. Germline V gene sequence: CDR1 MNHEY, CDR2 SMNVEV (reference sequence). The CDR3: CASSFTRTSGYNEQFF. For the CDR3, the DNA is TGTGCCAGCAGTTTTACCCGGACTAGCGGCTACAATGAGCAGTTCTTC.

This clonotype was found a few times. This sequence joins TRBV20-1 and TRBJ2-3; D is uncertain. The V end lost 7 bases, the J end lost 1 base, and 15 bases lay between the germline ends. CDR1 and CDR2 (germline): DFQATT, SNEGSKA (reference sequence). The CDR3 has 14 residues. CDR3 bases: TGCAGTGTAATGGGCTTAGGCGGCACAGATACGCAGTATTTT. It is translated as CSVMGLGGTDTQYF.

This clonotype was observed a handful of times. The rearrangement joins TRBV29-1 to TRBJ2-7, with a possible D match to TRBD2 (6 bases). The CDR3 totals 17 residues. CDR1 is SQVTM and CDR2 is ANQGSEA in the germline V gene. V lost 4 bases, J lost 0 bases, and 22 bases lay in between. The CDR3 loop is CSVARAGPGTSSYEQYF. CDR3 sequence (DNA): TGCAGCGTTGCCCGAGCGGGCCCCGGCACGAGCTCCTACGAGCAGTACTTC.

V is TRBV6-1 and J is TRBJ2-1; no firm D call. Germline V gene lookup returns CDR1 MNHNS and CDR2 SASEGT. CDR3 length: 12 amino acids. V was cut by 6 bases and J by 7 bases, with 10 bases left in between. The CDR3 sequence is CASRYGVNEQFF. The CDR3 DNA reads as TGTGCCAGCAGGTATGGGGTGAATGAGCAGTTCTTC.

This clonotype was recorded a few times. The V and J genes are TRBV7-9 and TRBJ1-2, with 9 bases fitting TRBD1. Trimming cost V 7 bases and J 4 bases; bases outside gene matches: 7. Germline V gene sequence: CDR1 SEHNR, CDR2 FQNEAQ (reference sequence). This CDR3 region has 14 residues. The CDR3 spells CASIRDRAGYGYTF. DNA of the CDR3: TGTGCCAGCATCAGGGACAGGGCGGGCTATGGCTACACCTTC.

A few counts support this clonotype. This chain uses TRBV27 with TRBJ1-2; 10 bases are shared with TRBD1. The CDR3 sequence is 16 residues long. With 5 bases clipped from V and 4 bases from J, the junction kept 10 bases outside the gene matches. CDR1 and CDR2 from the germline V gene are MNHEY and SMNVEV (reference sequence). CDR3 nucleotides: TGTGCCAGCAGTCAGAGCCTGGGACAGGGGACCTATGGCTACACCTTC. Protein product: CASSQSLGQGTYGYTF.

The sample holds a few counts of this clonotype. CDR3 sequence (DNA): TGCAGTGCTACAGCAGGGGACGAGCAGTACTTC. This gives the protein CSATAGDEQYF. This chain uses TRBV20-1 with TRBJ2-7; weak D call: TRBD1 (6 bases). This CDR3 region has 11 residues. V lost 4 bases, J lost 5 bases, and 9 bases lay in between. Germline CDR1 and CDR2: DFQATT and SNEGSKA (reference sequence).

This clonotype was observed a few times. The rearrangement uses TRBV5-1 and TRBJ2-1; 8 bases agree with TRBD2. Trimming at V came to 4 bases and at J to 5 bases, leaving 11 bases not matched to a gene. The germline CDR1 and CDR2 sequences are SGHRS and YFSETQ. The CDR3 covers 16 residues. DNA of the CDR3: TGCGCCAGCAGCGAGTGGAGCGGGAGTAGGCACAATGAGCAGTTCTTC. Translated, it gives CASSEWSGSRHNEQFF.

This chain uses TRBV5-1 with TRBJ1-1; D ambiguous. Germline CDR1 reads SGHRS; CDR2 reads YFSETQ. This CDR3 region has 14 residues. Trimming cost V 1 base and J 4 bases, with 11 bases left between them. The CDR3 coding sequence is TGCGCCAGCAGCTTGACACCCCGTTCCACTGAAGCTTTCTTT. It codes for CASSLTPRSTEAFF.

The sample holds a few counts of this clonotype. CDR3 sequence (DNA): TGTGCCAGCAGTAGCGGGACAAAAGCCCACGAGCAGTACTTC. This codes for CASSSGTKAHEQYF. J is TRBJ2-1 and V is TRBV6-5; D might be TRBD2 (7 bases). With the DNA end fitting TRBJ2-7 better, the J assignment may be wrong. CDR3 length: 14 residues. Germline V CDR1 and CDR2: MNHEY, SVGAGI.

This clonotype occurred once. The V gene is TRBV20-1, the J gene TRBJ2-3, with 7 positions matching TRBD2. Unmatched junction bases numbered 6, after V lost 0 bases and J lost 6 bases. This CDR3 is built from 14 residues. Germline CDR1 and CDR2: DFQATT and SNEGSKA (reference sequence). The DNA of the CDR3 is TGCAGTGCTAGAGAGCTAGCGGTGATGGATACGCAGTATTTT. Translating gives CSARELAVMDTQYF.

This clonotype was observed a few times. The V and J genes are TRBV7-9 and TRBJ2-5, with TRBD1 identical over 7 bases. Germline trimming cut 7 bases from V and 2 bases from J; bases unmatched to any gene: 7. Germline lookup yields CDR1 SEHNR and CDR2 FQNEAQ (reference sequence). The CDR3 runs 14 residues. This CDR3 is CASTTGSAQETQYF. CDR3 nucleotide sequence: TGTGCCAGCACGACAGGGTCGGCACAAGAGACCCAGTACTTC. Using reference TRBV7-9 and TRBJ2-5 for the parts outside the CDR3, the full variable domain is DTGVSQNPRHKITKRGQNVTFRCDPISEHNRLYWYRQTLGQGPEFLTYFQNEAQLEKSRLLSDRFSAERPKGSFSTLEIQRTEQGDSAMYLCASTTGSAQETQYFGPGTRLLVL.

CDR3 region: CATSGASTSTDTQYF. The CDR3 nucleotides are TGTGCCACCAGCGGAGCGAGTACTAGCACAGATACGCAGTATTTT. The chain uses TRBV15 and TRBJ2-3; D unclear. Per the germline V gene, CDR1 is LNHNV and CDR2 is YYDKDF (reference sequence). The V end lost 5 bases, the J end lost 0 bases, and 12 bases lay between the germline ends. The CDR3 has 15 residues.

This chain's CDR3 is CASSPRASGGVDTQYF. The CDR3 DNA reads TGTGCCAGCAGCCCGCGGGCTAGCGGTGGTGTGGATACGCAGTATTTT. The chain is built from TRBV9 and TRBJ2-3; 7 bases align to TRBD2. CDR1 and CDR2 from the germline V gene are SGDLS and YYNGEE. Losses at the gene ends were 4 bases for V and 6 bases for J; bases not matched to a gene: 14. The CDR3 covers 16 residues.

The chain carries TRBV29-1 and TRBJ1-2; TRBD1 aligns across 7 bases. J was trimmed by 4 bases and V by 7 bases; bases with no gene match: 15. Per germline, CDR1 SQVTM and CDR2 ANQGSEA. The CDR3 covers 15 residues. For the CDR3, the DNA is TGCAGCGCCCAACCCCCGGGACAGACTACCTATGGCTACACCTTC. This codes for CSAQPPGQTTYGYTF.

This clonotype appeared a few times. The gene calls are TRBV25-1 and TRBJ2-1; possible D gene TRBD1, 6 bases. The CDR3 has 11 residues. Trimming left V 7 bases short and J 10 bases short, with 11 bases between. Germline CDR1 and CDR2: MGHDK and SYGVNS. The CDR3 is CASTLGTEQFF. CDR3 sequence (DNA): TGTGCCAGCACCCTAGGGACAGAGCAGTTCTTC.

V and J are TRBV9 and TRBJ2-1; 8 bases fit TRBD2. The CDR3 has 15 residues. From germline, CDR1 is SGDLS and CDR2 YYNGEE. V gave up 3 bases and J gave up 5 bases; unmatched junction bases: 7. CDR3: CASSASGSGNNEQFF. The CDR3 DNA is TGTGCCAGCAGCGCCAGCGGGAGTGGGAACAATGAGCAGTTCTTC. Full variable domain (missing parts from reference TRBV9 and TRBJ2-1): DSGVTQTPKHLITATGQRVTLRCSPRSGDLSVYWYQQSLDQGLQFLIQYYNGEERAKGNILERFSAQQFPDLHSELNLSSLELGDSALYFCASSASGSGNNEQFFGPGTRLTVL.

The sample holds a few counts of this clonotype. The V gene is TRBV7-2, the J gene TRBJ2-1; D is ambiguous. The germline CDR1 and CDR2 sequences are SGHTA and FQGNSA. This CDR3 comprises 13 residues. V was cut by 3 bases and J by 5 bases, with 8 bases left in between. The CDR3 loop reads CASSFVAHNEQFF. The CDR3 DNA sequence: TGTGCCAGCAGCTTCGTGGCCCACAATGAGCAGTTCTTC.

The J gene is TRBJ2-7, the V gene TRBV15; 11 bases line up with TRBD2. Germline V gives CDR1 LNHNV, CDR2 YYDKDF (reference sequence). Losses at the gene ends were 3 bases for V and 3 bases for J; bases not matched to a gene: 4. This CDR3 has 15 residues. DNA for the CDR3: TGTGCCACCAGCAGTACTAGCGGGGGCCACTACGAGCAGTACTTC. Amino acid sequence: CATSSTSGGHYEQYF.

This clonotype has more than one count but fewer than ten. The gene calls are TRBV6-1 and TRBJ1-1; D remains unclear. The CDR3 is 13 amino acids. With 4 bases removed from V and 11 bases from J, the gap between germline ends came to 17 bases. Germline V CDR1 and CDR2: MNHNS, SASEGT. The CDR3 region has the DNA TGTGCCAGCAGTGTATCGCCCGGGGTTTGGGCTTTCTTT. Amino acid sequence: CASSVSPGVWAFF.